The source of this T cell receptor (beta chain) is a study of OX40 agonist ivuxolimab in advanced cancers. Study-level information: Patients with hepatocellular carcinoma, melanoma, renal cell or head and neck cancer made up the dose-escalation patients. Study results and limitations: CD8+ T cells averaged more expanded clones than CD4+. Circulating CD4+ and CD8+ T cells showed clonal expansion by week 6 at 0.1 to 3.0 mg/kg. The 0.1-3.0 mg/kg partial responders had among the lowest clonal expansion.

The assay was immunoSEQ multiplex PCR, and TCRdb's table has in-frame clones only and misses some. The sample lists about 99,000 clones; around 96% were seen once. Turning to this clone: Its antigen remains unknown.

This CDR3 region has 13 residues. This chain uses TRBV21-1 with TRBJ2-3; TRBD2, as called in the table, went unchecked against the DNA. TRBV21-1 is a pseudogene. The TCR originated in an adult with an advanced solid tumor such as melanoma, head and neck, liver or kidney cancer. The input for sequencing was CD4+ or CD8+ T cells sorted from blood, taken in a trial of the OX40 agonist ivuxolimab. The CDR3 sequence is CATPGGSTDTQYF. As DNA, the CDR3 is TGTGCCACCCCTGGAGGGTCCACAGATACGCAGTATTTT.